This passage covers 27 T cell receptor beta chains from one sample sequenced in a study of T-cell reconstitution after alpha-beta-depleted transplantation in children. Preparing the TCRbeta library involved the use of unique molecular identifiers. One entry per CDR3 protein, called by TCRdb with MiXCR from the PCR reads. The repertoire holds about 340,000 distinct CDR3 sequences, around 16% seen once, with just over 40% in the top ten. The input for sequencing was PBMCs, mostly from graft donor cells, taken 360 days after TCRalphabeta/CD19-depleted stem cell transplant. These receptors were obtained from a male patient aged 2 to 10 who had a stem cell transplant for acute lymphoblastic leukemia, so the T cells may come from the graft donor.

V gene TRBV6-2 or TRBV6-3 combines with J gene TRBJ2-5, with 11 positions matching TRBD1. Trimming cost V 5 bases and J 3 bases; bases outside gene matches: 14. The CDR3 is 18 amino acids. Germline CDR1 reads MNHEY; CDR2 reads SVGEGT. This CDR3 is CASSPYHKKGQGEETQYF. The DNA for the CDR3 is TGTGCCAGCAGTCCATACCACAAAAAGGGACAGGGGGAAGAGACCCAGTACTTC.

This clonotype was seen a few times. The chain carries TRBV19 and TRBJ2-1; 8 bases match TRBD1. Germline V lookup: CDR1 LNHDA, CDR2 SQIVND (reference sequence). V was pared by 5 bases and J by 6 bases, with 6 bases of the junction left unmatched. This CDR3 comprises 14 residues. For the CDR3, the DNA is TGTGCCAGTAGTCCCCAGGGGGCAGGCAATGAGCAGTTCTTC. Translation: CASSPQGAGNEQFF. The full variable domain, completed using reference TRBV19 and TRBJ2-1, is DGGITQSPKYLFRKEGQNVTLSCEQNLNHDAMYWYRQDPGQGLRLIYYSQIVNDFQKGDIAEGYSVSREKKESFPLTVTSAQKNPTAFYLCASSPQGAGNEQFFGPGTRLTVL.

V and J are TRBV7-2 and TRBJ2-3; 10 bases are a match to TRBD2. Per germline, CDR1 SGHTA and CDR2 FQGNSA. Germline trimming cut 0 bases from V and 1 base from J; bases unmatched to any gene: 4. The CDR3 loop spans 17 amino acids. The CDR3 region is CASSLAPAGGGTDTQYF. DNA of the CDR3: TGTGCCAGCAGCTTAGCACCAGCGGGAGGGGGCACAGATACGCAGTATTTT.

This clonotype turned up a few times. The chain combines TRBV24-1 with TRBJ2-2; D call uncertain. Germline V gives CDR1 KGHDR, CDR2 SFDVKD. The CDR3 extends over 14 amino acids. V was clipped by 5 bases and J by 1 base, with 7 bases between them. CDR3 amino acids: CATSAGRNTGELFF. The CDR3, as DNA: TGTGCCACCAGTGCTGGCAGGAACACCGGGGAGCTGTTTTTT.

The V call is TRBV12-3 or TRBV12-4, the J call TRBJ1-3; D gene unclear. Trimming took 1 base from V and 1 from J, leaving 11 bases between them. CDR3 length equals 16 residues. The CDR3 DNA sequence: TGTGCCAGCAGTTTAGATTTCCACCAGTCTGGAAACACCATATATTTT. Amino acids: CASSLDFHQSGNTIYF.

The chain employs TRBV27 and TRBJ1-1, with a tentative D call TRBD1 (5 bases). Looked up from germline, CDR1 is MNHEY and CDR2 is SMNVEV (reference sequence). The CDR3 has 13 residues. The ends were cut back, 2 bases at V and 6 bases at J, with 10 bases in the middle. CDR3 region: CASSLGGGAEAFF. CDR3 nucleotide sequence: TGTGCCAGCAGTTTAGGGGGGGGGGCTGAAGCTTTCTTT.

This clonotype has only a few counts. The chain carries TRBV24-1 and TRBJ2-1; D perhaps matches TRBD2 (5 bases). The V and J ends lost 4 bases and 3 bases respectively, with 12 bases between them. Germline lookup yields CDR1 KGHDR and CDR2 SFDVKD. The CDR3 totals 15 residues. The CDR3 spells CATSDPPRGYNEQFF. DNA for the CDR3: TGTGCCACCAGTGACCCTCCTCGGGGCTACAATGAGCAGTTCTTC.

The chain carries TRBV29-1 and TRBJ2-1; D may correspond to TRBD1 or TRBD2 (5 bases each). Germline lookup yields CDR1 SQVTM and CDR2 ANQGSEA. The CDR3 has 15 residues. Trimming pared 6 bases from V and 4 bases from J, leaving 19 bases between. The CDR3 is CSVGERLNPYNEQFF. The DNA for the CDR3 is TGCAGCGTGGGGGAGCGGCTGAACCCATACAATGAGCAGTTCTTC.

The V call is TRBV28, the J call TRBJ2-6, with TRBD1 as a possible D gene (5 bases). V was trimmed by 5 bases and J by 2 bases, leaving 13 bases between them. CDR1 is MDHEN and CDR2 is SYDVKM in the germline V gene. The CDR3 is 16 amino acids. CDR3 DNA sequence: TGTGCCAGCAGTAGGGCCGCAGGGACTGGGGCCAACGTCCTGACTTTC. Translation gives CASSRAAGTGANVLTF.

This clonotype was seen a few times. V gene TRBV11-2 combines with J gene TRBJ2-5; the match to TRBD2 covers 11 bases. Germline CDR1 SGHAT, CDR2 FQNNGV. With V trimmed by 3 bases and J by 5 bases, 11 bases remained unmatched. There are 17 residues in the CDR3. The DNA of the CDR3 is TGTGCCAGCAGCTTGGTGGTAGCGGGAGGGGCTTGGGAGACCCAGTACTTC. Its translation is CASSLVVAGGAWETQYF.

The sample holds one count of this clonotype. The V and J genes are TRBV5-1 and TRBJ2-1; 9 bases are a match to TRBD2. V shed 4 bases and J 4 bases; nucleotides not matched to a gene: 9. Germline V gene data show CDR1 as SGHRS and CDR2 as YFSETQ. There are 16 residues in the CDR3. The CDR3 sequence is CASSTGGSGGYNEQFF. The CDR3 coding sequence is TGCGCCAGCAGCACGGGAGGTAGCGGGGGTTACAATGAGCAGTTCTTC.

This clonotype was recorded many times. This chain uses TRBV12-5 with TRBJ2-7; 8 bases are a match to TRBD2. The V and J ends lost 3 bases and 1 base, in that order; junction bases with no gene match: 2. The V gene's germline CDR1 is LGHNT and CDR2 FRNRAP. The CDR3 spans 14 residues. CDR3: CASGFGGESYEQYF. CDR3 DNA sequence: TGTGCTAGTGGTTTCGGGGGGGAGTCCTACGAGCAGTACTTC. Combining the CDR3 with reference TRBV12-5 and TRBJ2-7 gives the whole variable domain DARVTQTPRHKVTEMGQEVTMRCQPILGHNTVFWYRQTMMQGLELLAYFRNRAPLDDSGMPKDRFSAEMPDATLATLKIQPSEPRDSAVYFCASGFGGESYEQYFGPGTRLTVT.

A few counts support this clonotype. The gene calls are TRBV5-1 and TRBJ2-7; D not resolved. CDR1 is SGHRS and CDR2 is YFSETQ in the germline V gene. The V end was cut by 3 bases, the J end by 7 bases, with 8 bases between. The CDR3 has 11 residues. The CDR3, as DNA: TGCGCCAGCAGCTCCCATCGAGAGCAGTACTTC. Translating gives CASSSHREQYF.

This clonotype has a handful of counts. This chain links TRBV6-2 or TRBV6-3 with TRBJ1-5; TRBD1 matches 7 bases. Germline V gene lookup returns CDR1 MNHEY and CDR2 SVGEGT. V shed 4 bases and J 9 bases; nucleotides not matched to a gene: 15. The CDR3 has 16 residues. The CDR3 loop is CASSSGTVDFRRPQHF. The CDR3 nucleotides read TGTGCCAGCAGTTCCGGGACAGTGGACTTCAGGCGGCCCCAGCATTTT.

This clonotype was seen a few times. The rearrangement links TRBV28 to TRBJ2-5; TRBD2 might be the D (6 bases). V gave up 6 bases and J gave up 4 bases, with 24 bases separating them. Per the germline V gene, CDR1 is MDHEN and CDR2 is SYDVKM. The CDR3 totals 17 residues. CDR3 loop: CASSLGGPRSSRETQYF. CDR3 nucleotide sequence: TGTGCCAGCAGCCTCGGAGGGCCCAGATCAAGTCGAGAGACCCAGTACTTC.

For the CDR3, the DNA is TGTGCCAGCAGTTACACGGACAGGGGAATGAGTAGCAATCAGCCCCAGCATTTT. The encoded protein is CASSYTDRGMSSNQPQHF. The genes are TRBV6-2 or TRBV6-3 and TRBJ1-5; 9 bases map to TRBD1. Germline V lookup: CDR1 MNHEY, CDR2 SVGEGT. V shed 2 bases and J 0 bases; nucleotides not matched to a gene: 8. The CDR3 loop spans 18 amino acids.

This sequence joins TRBV12-3 or TRBV12-4 and TRBJ2-6; 15 nucleotides match TRBD2. CDR3 length: 17 amino acids. V was pared by 6 bases and J by 4 bases, with 4 bases of the junction left unmatched. The CDR3 DNA reads as TGTGCCAGCAGCGGACTAGCGGGAGGGTTCGGGGCCAACGTCCTGACTTTC. It yields the protein CASSGLAGGFGANVLTF.

This clonotype was recorded at least ten times. V and J are TRBV5-1 and TRBJ2-2; 9 positions agree with TRBD2. Germline CDR1 SGHRS, CDR2 YFSETQ. The CDR3 extends over 15 amino acids. Unmatched junction bases numbered 6, after V lost 1 base and J lost 8 bases. Here the CDR3 DNA reads TGCGCCAGCAGCTTGCCTAGCGGGGTGTATGGGGAGCTGTTTTTT. This codes for CASSLPSGVYGELFF.

V and J are TRBV11-1 and TRBJ2-7; D perhaps matches TRBD2 (6 bases). This CDR3 is 15 amino acids long. CDR1 SGHAT and CDR2 FQDESV come from the germline V gene (reference sequence). V was pared by 7 bases and J by 3 bases, with 19 bases between. CDR3 loop: CASTKRPAGDYEQYF. The CDR3 DNA reads as TGTGCCAGCACCAAACGGCCAGCGGGCGACTACGAGCAGTACTTC.

This clonotype was counted between two and nine times. This CDR3 is CASSSSGGPYEQYF. CDR3 coding DNA: TGCGCCAGCAGCTCTAGCGGGGGCCCCTACGAGCAGTACTTC. V gene TRBV5-1 combines with J gene TRBJ2-7; 10 bases fit TRBD2. CDR3 length: 14 residues. The V gene end was trimmed by 3 bases and the J gene end by 2 bases; junction bases not matched to a gene: 2. CDR1 is SGHRS, CDR2 YFSETQ, per germline.

The sample holds a few counts of this clonotype. V is TRBV28 and J is TRBJ2-7; weak D call: TRBD1 (6 bases). The CDR3 runs to 14 residues. Germline V gene sequence: CDR1 MDHEN, CDR2 SYDVKM. V was trimmed by 3 bases and J by 1 base, leaving 10 bases between them. The CDR3, as DNA: TGTGCCAGCAGTTTTTGGCAGGGGTCCTACGAGCAGTACTTC. Translated: CASSFWQGSYEQYF.

The genes are TRBV20-1 and TRBJ2-3, with TRBD2 matching 10 bases. In germline, CDR1 is DFQATT, CDR2 SNEGSKA (reference sequence). V was clipped by 2 bases and J by 2 bases; unmatched bases: 7. The CDR3 covers 16 residues. CDR3 in DNA: TGCAGTGCTAGAAGACCGGGACTAGCGTTCACAGATACGCAGTATTTT. Residues: CSARRPGLAFTDTQYF.

This clonotype was observed many times. The rearrangement joins TRBV24-1 to TRBJ2-2; possibly TRBD2 for D (6 bases). The ends were cut back, 5 bases at V and 7 bases at J, with 16 bases in the middle. The CDR3 sequence is 15 residues long. Germline values: CDR1 KGHDR, CDR2 SFDVKD. CDR3 amino acids: CATSASEGSHGELFF. The CDR3 bases are TGTGCCACCAGTGCTTCGGAGGGGTCCCACGGGGAGCTGTTTTTT.

V and J are TRBV29-1 and TRBJ2-3; 8 bases fit TRBD1. The CDR3 is made up of 15 amino acids. V shed 3 bases, J shed 5 bases, and the junction held 10 bases outside the gene matches. The V gene's germline CDR1 is SQVTM and CDR2 ANQGSEA. CDR3 DNA: TGCAGCGTTGAGGGACCAGGGGGCGCGTTAGATACGCAGTATTTT. Amino acids: CSVEGPGGALDTQYF.

This chain uses TRBV28 with TRBJ1-3; D is undetermined. Germline V CDR1 and CDR2: MDHEN, SYDVKM. The CDR3 loop spans 12 amino acids. Trimming took off 7 bases at V and 4 bases at J, with 8 bases between the two ends. The CDR3 bases are TGTGCCAGCACCCCAAGCGGAAACACCATATATTTT. This codes for CASTPSGNTIYF. Filled out from reference TRBV28 and TRBJ1-3, the complete variable domain reads DVKVTQSSRYLVKRTGEKVFLECVQDMDHENMFWYRQDPGLGLRLIYFSYDVKMKEKGDIPEGYSVSREKKERFSLILESASTNQTSMYLCASTPSGNTIYFGEGSWLTVV.

This clonotype was found many times. The rearrangement joins TRBV5-1 to TRBJ2-7; D remains ambiguous. V was cut by 1 base and J by 4 bases, with 6 bases left in between. The CDR3 has 12 amino acids. The germline gives CDR1 SGHRS, CDR2 YFSETQ. The CDR3 spells CASSLTDYEQYF. The CDR3 DNA reads TGCGCCAGCAGCTTGACAGATTACGAGCAGTACTTC.

The rearrangement links TRBV11-1 to TRBJ2-1, with TRBD1 matching 7 bases. The CDR3 spans 18 residues. The J segment lost 0 bases and the V segment lost 4 bases, leaving 12 bases of the junction unmatched. Germline CDR1 is SGHAT and CDR2 is FQDESV (reference sequence). Here the CDR3 reads CASSSLVVDRISYNEQFF. The DNA for the CDR3 is TGTGCCAGCAGCTCCCTGGTCGTGGACAGGATCTCCTACAATGAGCAGTTCTTC.